Presented here are 16 T cell receptor beta chains from one specimen sequenced in a study of cytomegalovirus exposure and HLA in healthy donors. Researchers ran the PCR with 60 Vbeta and 13 Jbeta primers. Clones were sequenced by immunoSEQ multiplex PCR, and TCRdb holds only the in-frame ones, with some missing. This table has some 120,000 clones, 75% to 80% appearing once. Sequenced material: PBMCs. These receptors were obtained from a woman aged 35 to 49 in good health and CMV-seronegative.

In its sample, this clone was seen a few times. This chain joins TRBV27 and TRBJ2-7; TRBD1 aligns across 8 bases. Germline lookup yields CDR1 MNHEY and CDR2 SMNVEV (reference sequence). With 3 bases clipped from V and 5 bases from J, the junction kept 3 bases outside the gene matches. The CDR3 consists of 13 residues. CDR3 DNA sequence: TGTGCCAGCAGTTTGGACAGGGCACACGAGCAGTACTTC. This sequence encodes CASSLDRAHEQYF.

The chain carries TRBV10-1 and TRBJ2-1, with D possibly matching TRBD2 (5 bases). The germline gives CDR1 WNHNN, CDR2 SYGVQD (reference sequence). V gave up 0 bases and J gave up 7 bases, with 16 bases separating them. This CDR3 region has 16 residues. The CDR3 sequence: CASSESTRDSKNEQFF. Here the CDR3 DNA reads TGCGCCAGCAGTGAGTCGACTCGGGATAGCAAGAATGAGCAGTTCTTC.

The chain carries TRBV27 and TRBJ2-1, with 7 bases matching TRBD2. Germline CDR1 reads MNHEY; CDR2 reads SMNVEV (reference sequence). The CDR3 runs to 15 residues. V shed 5 bases and J 0 bases; nucleotides not matched to a gene: 4. CDR3 protein: CASSLGTNSYNEQFF. The CDR3, as DNA: TGTGCCAGCAGTCTGGGGACTAACTCCTACAATGAGCAGTTCTTC.

The rearrangement uses TRBV5-1 and TRBJ2-5, with D hard to call. Germline lookup yields CDR1 SGHRS and CDR2 YFSETQ. V shed 0 bases and J shed 3 bases, with 9 bases lying between them. The CDR3 has 14 amino acids. Here the CDR3 reads CASSLAQIKETQYF. The CDR3 DNA is TGCGCCAGCAGCTTGGCCCAGATTAAAGAGACCCAGTACTTC.

V usage is TRBV5-4 and J usage is TRBJ2-7; D might be TRBD1 (5 bases). The V gene lost 0 bases and the J gene lost 0 bases, with 13 bases spanning the gap. CDR3 length: 16 residues. Germline values: CDR1 SGHNT, CDR2 YYREEE (reference sequence). CDR3 sequence reads: CASSLEAGLSSYEQYF. The DNA of the CDR3 is TGTGCCAGCAGCTTGGAGGCAGGGCTAAGCTCCTACGAGCAGTACTTC.

V gene TRBV27 combines with J gene TRBJ2-3; 9 bases agree with TRBD1. Germline V gives CDR1 MNHEY, CDR2 SMNVEV (reference sequence). The CDR3 runs 17 residues. The junction had 12 bases not matched to a gene; V was cut back by 0 bases and J by 8 bases. The CDR3 DNA reads as TGTGCCAGCAGTTTATCAAGAGGGACAGGGTCAATGGGTACGCAGTATTTT. This encodes CASSLSRGTGSMGTQYF.

The genes are TRBV5-6 and TRBJ2-5; D may be TRBD1 (5 bases). The CDR3 extends over 13 amino acids. V lost 4 bases, J lost 0 bases, and 7 bases lay in between. CDR1 and CDR2 (germline): SGHDT, YYEEEE. The CDR3 DNA sequence: TGTGCCAGCAGCCGACAGAACCAAGAGACCCAGTACTTC. It yields the protein CASSRQNQETQYF.

This chain joins TRBV6-8 and TRBJ1-4, with a possible D match to TRBD1 (5 bases). The CDR3 loop spans 17 amino acids. Per germline, CDR1 MNHGY and CDR2 SAAAGT. V lost 0 bases, J lost 8 bases, and 19 bases lay in between. The CDR3 DNA reads TGTGCCAGCAGTTACTCGGCGGTTGGCGGGGGGAAGGAAAAACTGTTTTTT. Translated: CASSYSAVGGGKEKLFF.

V usage is TRBV27 and J usage is TRBJ2-1; a possible D gene is TRBD1 (6 bases). The V gene lost 5 bases and the J gene lost 0 bases, with 11 bases spanning the gap. The CDR3 is made up of 15 amino acids. Germline V gene data show CDR1 as MNHEY and CDR2 as SMNVEV (reference sequence). CDR3 DNA sequence: TGTGCCAGCAGTCCCGGGACAAGCTCCTACAATGAGCAGTTCTTC. This translates into CASSPGTSSYNEQFF.

This rearrangement joins TRBV9 to TRBJ2-3, with D perhaps TRBD2 (6 bases). The CDR3 is 17 amino acids. V was cut by 0 bases and J by 1 base, with 15 bases left in between. Germline loops: CDR1 SGDLS, CDR2 YYNGEE. CDR3 sequence: CASSVGQRVTGTDTQYF. CDR3 nucleotides: TGTGCCAGCAGCGTAGGACAGCGGGTGACGGGCACAGATACGCAGTATTTT.

This clone has only a few counts. The CDR3 protein is CASSLTSGEQYF. For the CDR3, the DNA is TGTGCCAGCAGCTTAACCTCCGGCGAGCAGTACTTC. The chain is built from TRBV7-9 and TRBJ2-7; D unclear. The germline gives CDR1 SEHNR, CDR2 FQNEAQ (reference sequence). This CDR3 is built from 12 residues. Trimming stripped 2 bases from V and 6 bases from J, with 8 bases between.

Remarks on this clone: The sample contains more than one DNA sequence encoding this CDR3. CDR3 in DNA: TGTGCCAGCCAGGACTACAATGAGCAGTTCTTC. This codes for CASQDYNEQFF. The V gene is TRBV28, the J gene TRBJ2-1; D unclear. The CDR3 consists of 11 residues. In germline, CDR1 is MDHEN, CDR2 SYDVKM. Trimming stripped 8 bases from V and 3 bases from J, with 5 bases between.

This sequence joins TRBV6-5 and TRBJ2-3; D remains unclear. V was trimmed by 2 bases and J by 1 base, leaving 7 bases between them. Germline CDR1 reads MNHEY; CDR2 reads SVGAGI. The CDR3 contains 14 residues. The CDR3 bases are TGTGCCAGCAGTTACCCAGGCCGCACAGATACGCAGTATTTT. Translation gives CASSYPGRTDTQYF.

With regard to this clone: One end of the junction is discordant with germline, which a read error may explain. This rearrangement joins TRBV25-1 to TRBJ2-4; 11 nucleotides match TRBD2. Looked up from germline, CDR1 is MGHDK and CDR2 is SYGVNS. CDR3 length: 17 residues. The DNA of the CDR3 is TGTGCCAGCAGTGATACTAGCGGGAGTTTAGCCAAAAACAGTCAGTACTTC. Protein product: CASSDTSGSLAKNSQYF.

V usage is TRBV14 and J usage is TRBJ1-2, with no clear D. Between the trimmed V and J ends, which lost 0 bases and 5 bases, there was a span of 7 bases. The CDR3 totals 13 residues. The germline V gene has CDR1 SGHDN and CDR2 FVKESK. The CDR3 reads CASSQDSKYGYTF. The CDR3 bases are TGTGCCAGCAGCCAAGATAGTAAATATGGCTACACCTTC. Based on the CDR3 plus reference TRBV14 and TRBJ1-2, the full variable domain is EAGVTQFPSHSVIEKGQTVTLRCDPISGHDNLYWYRRVMGKEIKFLLHFVKESKQDESGMPNNRFLAERTGGTYSTLKVQPAELEDSGVYFCASSQDSKYGYTFGSGTRLTVV.

This chain connects TRBV5-1 to TRBJ1-1; 11 bases map to TRBD1. This CDR3 has 14 residues. V dropped 4 bases and J dropped 4; count of bases not matched to a gene: 3. Per the germline V gene, CDR1 is SGHRS and CDR2 is YFSETQ. The CDR3 nucleotides are TGCGCCAGCAGCCCCGGGACAGGGGGCACTGAAGCTTTCTTT. It is translated as CASSPGTGGTEAFF.